The 21 T cell receptor beta chains given below trace back to one sample, sequenced in a study of yellow fever vaccine responses in identical twins. TCRdb reprocessed the RT-PCR reads with MiXCR, giving one entry per CDR3 protein. The sample contains about 6,000 distinct CDR3 sequences, just over 65% of which appear only once. The material was T cells from blood (PBMCs), unsorted or a sorted subset (not recorded which), obtained before or after yellow fever vaccination (not recorded which). The origin of the receptors is a woman aged 18-29 years who received the yellow fever vaccine.

This chain connects TRBV28 to TRBJ2-6, with a possible D match to TRBD2 (6 bases). The V end lost 5 bases, the J end lost 2 bases, and 19 bases lay between the germline ends. Germline values: CDR1 MDHEN, CDR2 SYDVKM. The CDR3 length is 18 residues. The CDR3 DNA is TGTGCCAGCAGTCCTTCAGGGAGGCCACTTGCTGGGGCCAACGTCCTGACTTTC. Its translation: CASSPSGRPLAGANVLTF.

The table lists this clonotype with a count of one. The chain carries TRBV29-1 and TRBJ2-5; tentative D call: TRBD1 (6 bases). From germline, CDR1 is SQVTM and CDR2 ANQGSEA. The CDR3 spans 14 residues. Trimming pared 0 bases from V and 5 bases from J, leaving 13 bases between. The CDR3 DNA is TGCAGCGTTGAAGACGTACAGGGATCCGAGACCCAGTACTTC. This codes for CSVEDVQGSETQYF.

V is TRBV28 and J is TRBJ1-5; possible D gene TRBD1, 5 bases. This CDR3 region has 15 residues. The germline gives CDR1 MDHEN, CDR2 SYDVKM. Deletions cut 7 bases from V and 1 base from J, with 14 bases between. As DNA, the CDR3 is TGTGCCAGCACCTCCCCGACAGCGAGCAATCAGCCCCAGCATTTT. It is translated as CASTSPTASNQPQHF.

This clonotype was observed a handful of times. The rearrangement joins TRBV29-1 to TRBJ1-2, with a tentative D call TRBD1 (5 bases). The CDR3 runs to 13 residues. V was pared by 8 bases and J by 2 bases, with 15 bases between. CDR1 SQVTM and CDR2 ANQGSEA come from the germline V gene. The CDR3 spells CSTGRAQNYGYTF. Here the CDR3 DNA reads TGCAGCACCGGCAGGGCGCAAAACTATGGCTACACCTTC.

As for this clonotype: One end of the junction fails to match germline, which may point to a read error. The J gene is TRBJ2-2, the V gene TRBV7-7; TRBD2 agrees at 11 bases. Germline values: CDR1 SSHAT, CDR2 FNYEAQ (reference sequence). The CDR3 loop spans 14 amino acids. CDR3 nucleotides: TGTGCTAGCAGCGGGACTAGCGGCACCGGGGAGCTGTTTTTT. It translates to CASSGTSGTGELFF. Based on the CDR3 plus reference TRBV7-7 and TRBJ2-2, the full variable domain is GAGVSQSPRYKVTKRGQDVTLRCDPISSHATLYWYQQALGQGPEFLTYFNYEAQPDKSGLPSDRFSAERPEGSISTLTIQRTEQRDSAMYRCASSGTSGTGELFFGEGSRLTVL.

This chain's CDR3 is CAISPVDSRLTDTQYF. In DNA, the CDR3 is TGTGCCATCAGTCCAGTGGACAGTCGCCTCACAGATACGCAGTATTTT. V and J are TRBV10-3 and TRBJ2-3; tentative D call: TRBD1 (6 bases). The CDR3 runs 16 residues. Germline CDR1 ENHRY, CDR2 SYGVKD. Between the trimmed V and J ends, which lost 5 bases and 2 bases, there was a span of 17 bases.

This clonotype was seen only a few times. V usage is TRBV20-1 and J usage is TRBJ1-1; 9 bases line up with TRBD1. The CDR3 is 16 amino acids. V shed 0 bases and J 1 base; nucleotides not matched to a gene: 6. Per germline, CDR1 DFQATT and CDR2 SNEGSKA (reference sequence). The CDR3 region has the DNA TGCAGTGCTAGAGATTGGACAGGGGCGAGGAACACTGAAGCTTTCTTT. It specifies CSARDWTGARNTEAFF.

This clonotype appeared a few times. The chain recombines TRBV11-1 with TRBJ2-7; possibly TRBD1 or TRBD2 for D (5 bases each). Germline loops: CDR1 SGHAT, CDR2 FQDESV (reference sequence). This CDR3 is built from 12 residues. Trimming cost V 5 bases and J 5 bases, with 10 bases left between them. The CDR3 DNA is TGTGCCAGCAGCGCAGGGACGGACGAGCAGTACTTC. As protein: CASSAGTDEQYF.

The gene calls are TRBV11-1 and TRBJ2-3; tentative D call: TRBD1 (6 bases). The CDR3 is 14 amino acids. Germline V gives CDR1 SGHAT, CDR2 FQDESV (reference sequence). The V and J ends lost 4 bases and 2 bases respectively, with 10 bases between them. The CDR3 bases are TGTGCCAGCAGCTCGGACAGTTCCACAGATACGCAGTATTTT. It is translated as CASSSDSSTDTQYF.

The chain links TRBV28 to TRBJ2-7; D might be TRBD1 (5 bases). Trimming cost V 3 bases and J 3 bases, with 9 bases left between them. CDR1 and CDR2 (germline): MDHEN, SYDVKM. The length of the CDR3 is 13 residues. The CDR3 sequence is CASSFRQGYEQYF. The DNA of the CDR3 is TGTGCCAGCAGTTTTCGGCAGGGCTACGAGCAGTACTTC.

This clonotype was counted only a few times. The chain couples TRBV18 to TRBJ2-2; D perhaps matches TRBD2 (6 bases). CDR3 length equals 14 residues. Between the trimmed V and J ends, which lost 3 bases and 4 bases, there was a span of 9 bases. Germline CDR1 KGHSH, CDR2 LQKENI. CDR3 region: CASSPRGVTGELFF. The CDR3 coding sequence is TGTGCCAGCTCACCTCGCGGGGTCACCGGGGAGCTGTTTTTT.

In this sample, this clonotype turned up a few times. The chain uses TRBV5-4 and TRBJ2-2, with unresolved D. V was shortened by 4 bases and J by 7 bases, with 14 bases between the two germline ends. This CDR3 contains 14 residues. Germline CDR1 is SGHNT and CDR2 is YYREEE (reference sequence). CDR3 in amino acids: CASSDWVGIGELFF. The CDR3 DNA reads TGTGCCAGCAGCGACTGGGTGGGAATCGGGGAGCTGTTTTTT.

This clonotype came up a few times. The CDR3 sequence: CASSFVKGPYEQYF. The CDR3, as DNA: TGTGCCAGCAGCTTCGTGAAAGGTCCCTACGAGCAGTACTTC. V and J are TRBV7-2 and TRBJ2-7; D gene unclear. The CDR3 spans 14 residues. Germline loops: CDR1 SGHTA, CDR2 FQGNSA. Trimming pared 3 bases from V and 2 bases from J, leaving 11 bases between.

There are a few counts of this clonotype. The gene calls are TRBV5-5 and TRBJ1-1, with unresolved D. V was shortened by 1 base and J by 4 bases, with 14 bases between the two germline ends. The CDR3 has 15 amino acids. Germline V lookup: CDR1 SGHKS, CDR2 YYEKEE (reference sequence). The CDR3 bases are TGTGCCAGCAGCTTGTTCCAGACACGGGGCACTGAAGCTTTCTTT. Protein sequence: CASSLFQTRGTEAFF.

The CDR3 bases are TGTGCCAGCAGCTTGGACAGGGGATACGAGCAGTACTTC. This codes for CASSLDRGYEQYF. The chain employs TRBV13 and TRBJ2-7; the match to TRBD1 covers 9 bases. Germline V gives CDR1 PRHDT, CDR2 FYEKMQ (reference sequence). J was trimmed by 4 bases and V by 3 bases; bases with no gene match: 1. The CDR3 runs to 13 residues.

This clonotype was seen just once. J is TRBJ1-2 and V is TRBV18, with 7 positions matching TRBD1. This CDR3 region has 14 residues. Trimming took 4 bases from V and 0 from J; bases not matched to a gene: 2. Germline-derived CDR1 and CDR2 are KGHSH and LQKENI. The CDR3, as DNA: TGTGCCAGCTCACGGGACAGCACTAACTATGGCTACACCTTC. Translated, it gives CASSRDSTNYGYTF.

The chain joins TRBV4-2 to TRBJ2-5; no firm D call. CDR3 length equals 16 residues. Looked up from germline, CDR1 is LGHNA and CDR2 is YNFKEQ. V lost 1 base to trimming and J lost 5 bases, with 17 bases between them. The CDR3 DNA follows: TGTGCCAGCAGCCAAGTTTTCGGAGATCCTTGGGAGACCCAGTACTTC. Translated: CASSQVFGDPWETQYF.

The CDR3 DNA is TGTGCCAGCTCAACGACCTCAAGGAATGAGCAGTTCTTC. As protein: CASSTTSRNEQFF. V is TRBV18 and J is TRBJ2-1, with D unresolved. Trimming removed 5 bases from V and 7 bases from J, with 12 bases in between. There are 13 residues in the CDR3. Per germline, CDR1 KGHSH and CDR2 LQKENI.

This clonotype was picked up a small number of times. The V call is TRBV6-2 or TRBV6-3, the J call TRBJ2-6, with TRBD2 as a possible D gene (7 bases). CDR3 length: 16 residues. From germline, CDR1 is MNHEY and CDR2 SVGEGT. V lost 5 bases and J 0 bases, leaving 11 bases between the germline ends. CDR3 amino acids: CASSDRGASGANVLTF. CDR3 bases: TGTGCCAGCAGTGACCGGGGGGCCTCTGGGGCCAACGTCCTGACTTTC.

The chain is built from TRBV20-1 and TRBJ1-2; the D gene is possibly TRBD1 (5 bases). Trimming cost V 8 bases and J 4 bases, with 14 bases left between them. CDR1 and CDR2 from the germline V gene are DFQATT and SNEGSKA (reference sequence). The length of the CDR3 is 12 residues. The CDR3 protein is CSPPAGVYGYTF. CDR3 DNA sequence: TGCAGTCCTCCGGCGGGGGTCTATGGCTACACCTTC.

The chain is built from TRBV5-1 and TRBJ2-7; the D gene is possibly TRBD1 (6 bases). Germline V gives CDR1 SGHRS, CDR2 YFSETQ. The CDR3 extends over 13 amino acids. V gave up 3 bases and J gave up 5 bases, with 12 bases separating them. The CDR3 DNA sequence: TGCGCCAGCAGCTCCACAGGGTATGACGAGCAGTACTTC. This sequence encodes CASSSTGYDEQYF.